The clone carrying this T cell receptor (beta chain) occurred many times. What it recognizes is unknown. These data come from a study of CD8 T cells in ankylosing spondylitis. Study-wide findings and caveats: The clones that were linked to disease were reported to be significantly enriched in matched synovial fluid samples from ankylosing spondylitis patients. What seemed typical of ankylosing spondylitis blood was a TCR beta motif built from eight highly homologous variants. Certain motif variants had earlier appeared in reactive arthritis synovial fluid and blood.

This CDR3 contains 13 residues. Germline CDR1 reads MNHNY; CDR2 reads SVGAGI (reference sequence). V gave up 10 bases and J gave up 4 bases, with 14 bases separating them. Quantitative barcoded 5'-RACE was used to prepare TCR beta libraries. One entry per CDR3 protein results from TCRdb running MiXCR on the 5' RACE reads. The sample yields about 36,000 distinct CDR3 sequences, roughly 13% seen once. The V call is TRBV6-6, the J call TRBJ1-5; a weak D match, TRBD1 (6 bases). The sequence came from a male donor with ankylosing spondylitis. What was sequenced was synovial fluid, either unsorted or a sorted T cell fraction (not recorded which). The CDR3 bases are TGTGCCAACGCACAGGGTATGAATCAGCCCCAGCATTTT. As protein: CANAQGMNQPQHF.